Listed below are T cell receptor beta chains from one sample, sequenced in a study of CD8 T cells in Susac syndrome. TCRdb reanalysed the immunoSEQ multiplex PCR reads using MiXCR and keeps one entry per CDR3 protein. The table includes roughly 100,000 distinct CDR3 sequences, 96% detected once. Sequences were obtained from CD8+ T cells from PBMCs. The receptors originated from a human donor with Susac syndrome. Each CDR3 is given with its conserved first and last residue. The D gene is left open where the match is weak. Rows may omit the clone size; those that give it use once, few, many or a size class.

clone_size	v_call	j_call	d_call	cdr3_nt	cdr3_aa
NA	TRBV30	TRBJ1-2	TRBD1	TGTGCCTGGAATACAGGGGGCTCCTATGGCTACACCTTC	CAWNTGGSYGYTF
NA	TRBV5-1	TRBJ1-6	NA	TGCGCCAGCAGCTTGGATACAGGGCAATCACCCCTCCACTTT	CASSLDTGQSPLHF
NA	TRBV4-3	TRBJ2-1	TRBD2	TGCGCCAGCAGCCAAGCGAGGGGACTAGGCAATGAGCAGTTCTTC	CASSQARGLGNEQFF
once	TRBV15	TRBJ1-5	NA	TGTGCCACCAGCCTAGAGCAGAATAGCCAGCCCCAGCATTTT	CATSLEQNSQPQHF
NA	TRBV6-5	TRBJ2-2	NA	TGTGCCAGCAGTTACGGGCAGGGTGACACCGGGGAGCTGTTTTTT	CASSYGQGDTGELFF
NA	TRBV2	TRBJ1-5	NA	TGTGCCAGCAGTGAAGCGGTAGGGGGAATCAATCAGCCCCAGCATTTT	CASSEAVGGINQPQHF
NA	TRBV7-2	TRBJ1-2	TRBD1	TGTGCCAGCAGCTCTTCATCGGACAGGGTAAACTATGGCTACACCTTC	CASSSSSDRVNYGYTF
NA	TRBV12-3/TRBV12-4	TRBJ2-7	NA	TGTGCCAGCAGTTCTGGGGGGCCCAACGAGCAGTACTTC	CASSSGGPNEQYF
once	TRBV9	TRBJ1-6	NA	TGTGCCAGCAGCGTCTTTCCGAAGCATTCACCCCTCCACTTT	CASSVFPKHSPLHF
NA	TRBV7-9	TRBJ1-6	NA	TGTGCCAGCAGCTTAGAGGATTCACCCCTCCACTTT	CASSLEDSPLHF
NA	TRBV20-1	TRBJ2-7	TRBD2	TGCAGTGCGGGTGCTAGCGGCTCCTCCTACGAGCAGTACTTC	CSAGASGSSYEQYF
NA	TRBV5-5	TRBJ2-1	NA	TGTGCCAGCAGCTTGGACGGGGGCAATGAGCAGTTCTTC	CASSLDGGNEQFF
NA	TRBV6-6	TRBJ2-7	TRBD2	TGTGCCAGCAGTTATTACCCGGGGGGCTACGAGCAGTACTTC	CASSYYPGGYEQYF
NA	TRBV18	TRBJ2-3	NA	TGTGCCAGCTCCCTAGTGGGCACAGATACGCAGTATTTT	CASSLVGTDTQYF
NA	TRBV20-1	TRBJ2-7	NA	TGCAGTGCTAGAGACAACTCCTACGAGCAGTACTTC	CSARDNSYEQYF
NA	TRBV5-1	TRBJ2-6	NA	TGCGCCAGCAGCACTGCTGGGGCCAACGTCCTGACTTTC	CASSTAGANVLTF
NA	TRBV29-1	TRBJ1-1	NA	TGCAGCGTTGTGGGCGGTTCGAACACTGAAGCTTTCTTT	CSVVGGSNTEAFF
NA	TRBV20-1	TRBJ2-3	TRBD1	TGCAGTGCTGTGCTACCAATAAGGGACAGGGGGCCCACAGATACGCAGTATTTT	CSAVLPIRDRGPTDTQYF
NA	TRBV3-1	TRBJ1-6	NA	TGTGCCAGCAGCCAACCTAATTCACCCCTCCACTTT	CASSQPNSPLHF
NA	TRBV6-1	TRBJ1-5	NA	TGTGCCAGCAGTGTTGGGCCGGGACGAGGGTTGAGCAATCAGCCCCAGCATTTT	CASSVGPGRGLSNQPQHF
NA	TRBV5-1	TRBJ2-5	TRBD2	TGCGCCAGCAGCTTCAGCGGGGGCCCTCAAGAGACCCAGTACTTC	CASSFSGGPQETQYF
NA	TRBV6-2/TRBV6-3	TRBJ2-2	NA	TGTGCCAGCAGTTACTTGGGTGGGGAGCTGTTTTTT	CASSYLGGELFF
NA	TRBV5-4	TRBJ2-2	NA	TGTGCCAGCAGCTTGTGGGGTCGGGACACCGGGGAGCTGTTTTTT	CASSLWGRDTGELFF
once	TRBV19	TRBJ1-1	NA	TGTGCCAGTATAGGGGGTAAAGCTTTCTTT	CASIGGKAFF
NA	TRBV27	TRBJ1-5	TRBD1	TGTGCCAGCAGCCCCGACAGGGGGAACAATCAGCCCCAGCATTTT	CASSPDRGNNQPQHF
NA	TRBV30	TRBJ2-1	NA	TGTGCCTGGAGTGTCGGCAGGGGTACTTACAATGAGCAGTTCTTC	CAWSVGRGTYNEQFF
NA	TRBV7-8	TRBJ2-5	NA	TGTGCCAGCAGCTTAAGGGGCCGGGGGGAGACCCAGTACTTC	CASSLRGRGETQYF
NA	TRBV7-6	TRBJ1-6	NA	TGTGCCAGCAGCTTACAGGAGCGAGTCTCCTATAATTCACCCCTCCACTTT	CASSLQERVSYNSPLHF
NA	TRBV5-4	TRBJ1-1	TRBD1	TGTGCCAGCAGCGCCAGACAGGGGGAGAACACTGAAGCTTTCTTT	CASSARQGENTEAFF
NA	TRBV24-1	TRBJ2-5	NA	TGTGCCACCAGAGGGATATCTCAAGAGACCCAGTACTTC	CATRGISQETQYF
NA	TRBV7-9	TRBJ1-3	TRBD1	TGTGCCAGCAGCTTAGCCGGGACAGCAAATGGAAACACCATATATTTT	CASSLAGTANGNTIYF
NA	TRBV30	TRBJ2-1	NA	TGTGCCTGGAAGGTCGGGGGTCCCTACAATGAGCAGTTCTTC	CAWKVGGPYNEQFF
NA	TRBV27	TRBJ1-2	NA	TGTGCCAGCAGTTTAGGTAGGCAGGCTGGCTACACCTTC	CASSLGRQAGYTF
NA	TRBV7-7	TRBJ2-5	NA	TGTGCTAGCAGCTTAATTGCCAGGGAGACCCAGTACTTC	CASSLIARETQYF
NA	TRBV6-2/TRBV6-3	TRBJ2-1	TRBD1	TGTGCCAGCAGTCGAACAGGGGGCCCGTACAATGAGCAGTTCTTC	CASSRTGGPYNEQFF
NA	TRBV18	TRBJ2-6	TRBD1	TGTGCCAGCTCACTTAGCTACGCGGGACAGGGGACTGGGGCCAACGTCCTGACTTTC	CASSLSYAGQGTGANVLTF
NA	TRBV28	TRBJ1-2	NA	TGTGCCAGCAGCACCCTTCACTATGGCTACACCTTC	CASSTLHYGYTF
NA	TRBV5-1	TRBJ2-2	NA	TGCGCCAGCAGCTCCGGACGGGCGAACACCGGGGAGCTGTTTTTT	CASSSGRANTGELFF
NA	TRBV7-2	TRBJ1-4	TRBD1	TGTGCCAGCAGCTGGGGCACAGGGGGCGAGGGTGAAAAACTGTTTTTT	CASSWGTGGEGEKLFF
NA	TRBV2	TRBJ2-2	NA	TGTGCCAGCAGTGACCTTCCCGGGGAGCTGTTTTTT	CASSDLPGELFF
NA	TRBV7-9	TRBJ1-5	NA	TGTGCCACCAGTTCTTTCAATCAGCCCCAGCATTTT	CATSSFNQPQHF
NA	TRBV27	TRBJ2-1	TRBD2	TGTGCCACCATTAGCGGGGGGGTCTACAATGAGCAGTTCTTC	CATISGGVYNEQFF
NA	TRBV3-1	TRBJ1-1	TRBD1	TGTGCCAGCAGCCCAGGGACAGGGATTGGTAAGGCTTTCTTT	CASSPGTGIGKAFF